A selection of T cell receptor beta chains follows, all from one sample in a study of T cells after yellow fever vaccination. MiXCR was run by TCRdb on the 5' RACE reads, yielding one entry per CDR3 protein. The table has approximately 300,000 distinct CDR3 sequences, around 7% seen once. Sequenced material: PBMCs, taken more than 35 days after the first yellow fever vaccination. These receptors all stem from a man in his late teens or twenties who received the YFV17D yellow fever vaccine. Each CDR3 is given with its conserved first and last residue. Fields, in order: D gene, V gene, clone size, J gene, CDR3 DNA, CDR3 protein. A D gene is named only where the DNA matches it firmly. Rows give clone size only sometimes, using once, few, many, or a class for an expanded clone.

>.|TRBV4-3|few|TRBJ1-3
TGCGCCAGCAGCCAAAGCGCCTACTCTGGAAACACCATATATTTT
CASSQSAYSGNTIYF
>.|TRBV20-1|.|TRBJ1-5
TGCTGTGCTAGAGATCAGAGGGGTACAGGCAATCAGCCCCAGCATTTT
CCARDQRGTGNQPQHF
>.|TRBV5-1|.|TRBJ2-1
TGCGCCAGCAAACAGGGAGTCCGTGAGCAGTTCTTC
CASKQGVREQFF
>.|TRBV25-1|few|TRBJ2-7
TGTGCCAGCGAGATTCTCTACGAGCAGTACTTC
CASEILYEQYF
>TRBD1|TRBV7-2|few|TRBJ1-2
TGTGCCAGCAGCTCGGGACAGGTCGTCTATGGCTACACCTTC
CASSSGQVVYGYTF
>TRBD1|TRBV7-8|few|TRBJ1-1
TGTGCCAGCAGCTCAAGGATGACAGGGGCAACGGGAAACACTGAAGCTTTCTTT
CASSSRMTGATGNTEAFF
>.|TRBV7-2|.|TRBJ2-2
TGTGCCAGCAGCTTAGTTATTAGCGGAGGCGGGGAGCTGTTTTTT
CASSLVISGGGELFF
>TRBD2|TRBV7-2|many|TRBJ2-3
TGTGCCAGCAGCTTACCGTTAGCGGGGGGTTCTTCACCTAGCACAGATACGCAGTATTTT
CASSLPLAGGSSPSTDTQYF
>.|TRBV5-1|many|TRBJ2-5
TGCGCCAGCTCGTTCAACACCCCCAGCGGAGAGACCCAGTACTTC
CASSFNTPSGETQYF
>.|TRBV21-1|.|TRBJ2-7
TGTGCCAGCAGCAGTCCTACAGTCGGACAGCACTACGAGCAGTACTTC
CASSSPTVGQHYEQYF
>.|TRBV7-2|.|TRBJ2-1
TGTGCCAGCATCGGGGGCGGAGTCAATGAGCAGTTCTTC
CASIGGGVNEQFF
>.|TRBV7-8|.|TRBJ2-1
TGTGCCAGCACCAACCCCGGGGGGCTTTACAATGAGCAGTTCTTC
CASTNPGGLYNEQFF
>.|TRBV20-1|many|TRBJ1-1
TGCAGTGCTAGGGGGGACATGAACACTGAAGCTTTCTTT
CSARGDMNTEAFF
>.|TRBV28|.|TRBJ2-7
TGTGCCAGCAGAAACGGACCCTACGAGCAGTACTTC
CASRNGPYEQYF
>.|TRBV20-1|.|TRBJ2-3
TGCAGTGTATCCCCAAGGGGGAGGGGCACAGATACGCAGTATTTT
CSVSPRGRGTDTQYF
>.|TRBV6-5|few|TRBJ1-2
TGTGCCAGCAGTTACGTAGTCTTACCAACCTATGGCTACACCTTC
CASSYVVLPTYGYTF
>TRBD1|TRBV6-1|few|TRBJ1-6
TGTGCCAGCAGCCGGGGACAGAGCTCCTATAATTCACCCCTCCACTTT
CASSRGQSSYNSPLHF
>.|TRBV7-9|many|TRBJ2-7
TGTGCCAGCAGCTTAGCGCTTGCAGGCCGCGAGCAGTACTTC
CASSLALAGREQYF
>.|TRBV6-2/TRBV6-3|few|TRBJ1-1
TGTGCCAGCAGTAACACCGGGGAAGCTTTCTTT
CASSNTGEAFF
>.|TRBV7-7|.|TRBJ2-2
TGTGCTACCGGGGTCGACACCGGGGAGCTGTTTTTT
CATGVDTGELFF
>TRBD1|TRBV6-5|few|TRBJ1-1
TGTGCCAGCAGAGAACAGGGGGGGTCCGCTTTCTTT
CASREQGGSAFF
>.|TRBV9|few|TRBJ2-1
TGTGCCAGCAGCGTAGGGGCTAGCGAAGCCAATGAGCAGTTCTTC
CASSVGASEANEQFF
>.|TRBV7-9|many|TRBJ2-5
TGTGCCAGCAGCCTACTGCTGGGAGCGGGAGAGACCCAGTACTTC
CASSLLLGAGETQYF
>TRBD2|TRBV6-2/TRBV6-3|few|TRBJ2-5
TGTGCCAGCCGTATTTCGGGGGGGGAGACCCAGTACTTC
CASRISGGETQYF
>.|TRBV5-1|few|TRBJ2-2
TGCGCCAGCACCACGGACCAAACAGCCTCCCCTGGGGAGCTGTTTTTT
CASTTDQTASPGELFF
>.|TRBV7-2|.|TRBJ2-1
TGTGCCAGCAGCTCGACAGTGGCAAAGCAGTTCTTC
CASSSTVAKQFF
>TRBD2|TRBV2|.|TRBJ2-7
TGTGCCAGCAGTGAAGCGCGGGGGTCGAAAAGCGAGCAGTACTTC
CASSEARGSKSEQYF
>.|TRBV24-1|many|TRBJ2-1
TGTGCCACCAGTGCTCGGGGGGCAAACAATGAGCAGTTCTTC
CATSARGANNEQFF
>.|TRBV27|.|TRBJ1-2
TGTGCCAGCAGCCCCAACTACGCGGGTCTGAAGGACACCTTC
CASSPNYAGLKDTF
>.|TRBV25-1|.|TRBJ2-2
TGTGCCAGCAGTGAACGGCGGGAACCGCCCGGGGAGCTGTTTTTT
CASSERREPPGELFF
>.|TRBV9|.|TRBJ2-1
TGTGCCAGCAGCGTAGTTGGGACAAAAGGGGATGAGCAGTTCTTC
CASSVVGTKGDEQFF
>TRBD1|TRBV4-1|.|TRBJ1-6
TGCGCCAGCAGCGACCAGGACAGGGGGTTTATAAATTCACCCCTCCACTTT
CASSDQDRGFINSPLHF
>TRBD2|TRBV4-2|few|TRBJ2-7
TGTGCCAGCAGCCAAGATCGGGATAGCGGGGTTGGGTACTTC
CASSQDRDSGVGYF
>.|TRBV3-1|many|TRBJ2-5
TGTGCCAGCAGCCAAGAGGACATCCTTTGGGGCCAAGAGACCCAGTACTTC
CASSQEDILWGQETQYF
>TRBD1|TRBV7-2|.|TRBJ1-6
TGTGCCAGCAGCTTAAGGACAGGGGGGTCTTCACCCCTCCACTTT
CASSLRTGGSSPLHF
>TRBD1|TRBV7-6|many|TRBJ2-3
TGTGCCAGCAGCTCCCTCTCAGGGGGCGATACGCAGTATTTT
CASSSLSGGDTQYF
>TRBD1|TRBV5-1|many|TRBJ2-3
TGCGCCAGCAGCTGGACAGGCAGTGAAGATACGCAGTATTTT
CASSWTGSEDTQYF
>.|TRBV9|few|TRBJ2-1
TGTGCCAGCAGCGTACAGGGGGGAGGCTACAATGAGCAGTTCTTC
CASSVQGGGYNEQFF
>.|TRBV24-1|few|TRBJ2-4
TGTGCCACCAGTGATTTCGGCGGGTCGGACATTCAGTACTTC
CATSDFGGSDIQYF
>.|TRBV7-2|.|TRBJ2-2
TGTGCCAGCAGCTTAGCACTTAACGCGAACACCGGGGAGCTGTTTTTT
CASSLALNANTGELFF
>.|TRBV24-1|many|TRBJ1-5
TGTGCCACCAGTCCAGGTTGGAATCAGCCCCAGCATTTT
CATSPGWNQPQHF
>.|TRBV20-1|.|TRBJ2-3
TGCAGTGCTAGATTCGAGGGGACAGATACGCAGTATTTT
CSARFEGTDTQYF
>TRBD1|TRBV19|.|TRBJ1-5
TGTGCCAGTAGGGGACAGGGGGCTAATCAGCCCCAGCATTTT
CASRGQGANQPQHF
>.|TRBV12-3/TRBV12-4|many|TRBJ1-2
TGTGCCAGCAGCCCCTGGGAGGGGTCGGAGTATGGCTACACCTTC
CASSPWEGSEYGYTF
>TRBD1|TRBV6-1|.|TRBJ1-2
TGTGCCAGCAGGAAGACAGGGAGCTTCTATGGCTACACCTTC
CASRKTGSFYGYTF
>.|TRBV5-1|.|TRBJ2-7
TGCGCCAGCAGCTCAGCTACTTGGACAGTCAACTTCTACGAGCAGTACTTC
CASSSATWTVNFYEQYF
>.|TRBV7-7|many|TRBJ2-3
TGTGCTAGCAGCTTAGCTCTGCCCCCGATGGGGACGCAGTATTTT
CASSLALPPMGTQYF
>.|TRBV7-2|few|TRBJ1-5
TGTGCCAGCAGCCTAGAGGTAGGAGGGAATCAGCCCCAGCATTTT
CASSLEVGGNQPQHF
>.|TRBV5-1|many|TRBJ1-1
TGCGCCAGCAGCTTGGGTAGGGGCGGCACTGAAGCTTTCTTT
CASSLGRGGTEAFF
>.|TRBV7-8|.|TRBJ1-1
TGTGCCAGCACCTATCAAGGAAACACTGAAGCTTTCTTT
CASTYQGNTEAFF
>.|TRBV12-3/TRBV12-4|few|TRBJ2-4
TGTGCCAGCAGTTTGGATGGGGGCTTAGCCAAAAACATTCAGTACTTC
CASSLDGGLAKNIQYF
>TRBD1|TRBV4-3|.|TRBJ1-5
TGCGCCAGCAGCCAAGCTATGACAGGGAACCAGCCCCAGCATTTT
CASSQAMTGNQPQHF
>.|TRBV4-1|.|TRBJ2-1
TGCGCCAGCAGCCAAGATCCGGGGGCCATGTACAATGAGCAGTTCTTC
CASSQDPGAMYNEQFF